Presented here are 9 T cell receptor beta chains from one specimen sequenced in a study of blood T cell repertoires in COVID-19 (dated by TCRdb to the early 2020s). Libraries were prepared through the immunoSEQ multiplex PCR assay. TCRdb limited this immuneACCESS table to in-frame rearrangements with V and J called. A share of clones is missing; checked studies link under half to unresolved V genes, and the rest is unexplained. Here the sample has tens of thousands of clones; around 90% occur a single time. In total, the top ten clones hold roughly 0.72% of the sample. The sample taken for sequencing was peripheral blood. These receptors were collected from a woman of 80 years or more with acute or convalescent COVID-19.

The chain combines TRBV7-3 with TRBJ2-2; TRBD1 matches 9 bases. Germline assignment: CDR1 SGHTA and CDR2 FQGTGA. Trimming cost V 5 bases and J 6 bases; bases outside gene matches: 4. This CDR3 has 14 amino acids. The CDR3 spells CASSTRTGAGELFF. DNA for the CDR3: TGTGCCAGCAGCACTCGGACAGGGGCCGGGGAGCTGTTTTTT.

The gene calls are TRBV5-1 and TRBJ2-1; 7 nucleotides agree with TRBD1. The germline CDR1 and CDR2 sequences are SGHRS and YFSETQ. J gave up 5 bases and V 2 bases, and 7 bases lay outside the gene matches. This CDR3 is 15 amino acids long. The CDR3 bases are TGCGCCAGCAGCTTCCACAGGGGCCCGAACAATGAGCAGTTCTTC. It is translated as CASSFHRGPNNEQFF.

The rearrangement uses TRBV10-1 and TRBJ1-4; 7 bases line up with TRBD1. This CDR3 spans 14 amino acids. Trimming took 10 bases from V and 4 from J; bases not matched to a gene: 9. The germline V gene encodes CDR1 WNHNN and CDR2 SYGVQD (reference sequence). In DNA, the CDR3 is TGCGCCAACGAGAAGGGACAGCTTAATGAAAAACTGTTTTTT. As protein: CANEKGQLNEKLFF.

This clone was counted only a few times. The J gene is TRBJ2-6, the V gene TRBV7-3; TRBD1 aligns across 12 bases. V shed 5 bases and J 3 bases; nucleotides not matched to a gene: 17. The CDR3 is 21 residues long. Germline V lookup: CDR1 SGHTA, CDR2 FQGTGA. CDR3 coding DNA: TGTGCCAGCAGCCCCACCGGGACAGGGGGCCTAGTAGATTATGGGGCCAACGTCCTGACTTTC. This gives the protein CASSPTGTGGLVDYGANVLTF.

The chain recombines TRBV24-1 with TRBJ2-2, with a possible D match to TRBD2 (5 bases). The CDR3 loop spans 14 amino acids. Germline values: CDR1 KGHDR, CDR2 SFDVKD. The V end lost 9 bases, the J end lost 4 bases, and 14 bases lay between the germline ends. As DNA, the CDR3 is TGTGCCACCTCCCGGCTAGCCGTCACCGGGGAGCTGTTTTTT. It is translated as CATSRLAVTGELFF.

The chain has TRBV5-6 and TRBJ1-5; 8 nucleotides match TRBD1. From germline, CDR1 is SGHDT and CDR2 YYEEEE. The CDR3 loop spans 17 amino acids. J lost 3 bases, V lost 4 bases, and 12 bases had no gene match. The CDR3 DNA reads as TGTGCCAGCAGCCGAGGAACAGGGGGTCCTTTCAATCAGCCCCAGCATTTT. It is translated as CASSRGTGGPFNQPQHF.

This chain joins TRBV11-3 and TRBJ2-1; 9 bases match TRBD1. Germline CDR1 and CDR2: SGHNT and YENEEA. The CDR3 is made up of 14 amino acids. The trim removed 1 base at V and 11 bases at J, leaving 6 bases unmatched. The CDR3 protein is CASSLGTTGGQQFF. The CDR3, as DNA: TGTGCCAGCAGCTTAGGGACGACAGGGGGGCAGCAGTTCTTC.

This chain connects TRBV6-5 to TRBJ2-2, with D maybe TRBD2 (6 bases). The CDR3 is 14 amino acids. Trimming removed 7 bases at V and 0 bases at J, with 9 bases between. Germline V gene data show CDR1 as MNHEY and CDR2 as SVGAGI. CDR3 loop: CASTGLPNTGELFF. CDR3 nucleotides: TGTGCCAGCACGGGACTGCCGAACACCGGGGAGCTGTTTTTT.

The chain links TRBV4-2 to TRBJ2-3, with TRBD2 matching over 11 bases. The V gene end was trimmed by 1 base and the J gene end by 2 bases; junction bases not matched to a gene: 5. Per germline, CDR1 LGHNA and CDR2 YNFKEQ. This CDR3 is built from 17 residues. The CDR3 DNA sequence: TGTGCCAGCAGCCAAGTGTCTAGCGGGAGGAACACAGATACGCAGTATTTT. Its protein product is CASSQVSSGRNTDTQYF.